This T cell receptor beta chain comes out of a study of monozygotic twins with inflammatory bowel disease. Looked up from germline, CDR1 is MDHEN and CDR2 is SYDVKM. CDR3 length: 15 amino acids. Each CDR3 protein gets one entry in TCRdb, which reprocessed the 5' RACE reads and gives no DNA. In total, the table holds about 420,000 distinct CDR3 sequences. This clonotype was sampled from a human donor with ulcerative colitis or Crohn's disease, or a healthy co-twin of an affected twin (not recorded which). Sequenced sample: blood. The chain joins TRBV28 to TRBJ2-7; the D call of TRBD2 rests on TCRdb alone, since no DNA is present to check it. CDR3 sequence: CASSSGLAGSREQYF. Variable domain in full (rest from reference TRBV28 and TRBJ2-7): DVKVTQSSRYLVKRTGEKVFLECVQDMDHENMFWYRQDPGLGLRLIYFSYDVKMKEKGDIPEGYSVSREKKERFSLILESASTNQTSMYLCASSSGLAGSREQYFGPGTRLTVT.